The rows below give T cell receptor beta chains drawn from one sample of a study of blood T cell repertoires in COVID-19. Repertoires were generated with immunoSEQ multiplex PCR, while TCRdb's copy carries only in-frame clones and drops some. Among 75,000 to 100,000 clones listed, about four fifths were seen once. Sequenced: peripheral blood. The receptors were sampled from a woman over 75 with acute or convalescent COVID-19. The CDR3 runs from the conserved cysteine through the conserved F or W. D genes are given only for firm matches. Not all rows give a size; the values are once, few, many and, for expanded clones, a class.

D	V	size	J	DNA	CDR3
NA	TRBV2	NA	TRBJ1-5	TGTGCCAGCAGTGAAGGGTCGGGAGGGAGTGGCAATCAGCCCCAGCATTTT	CASSEGSGGSGNQPQHF
NA	TRBV7-2	NA	TRBJ2-5	TGTGCCAGCAGCTTAGGGGGCCTCAGGGGAGAGGAGACCCAGTACTTC	CASSLGGLRGEETQYF
NA	TRBV6-1	NA	TRBJ2-3	TGTGCCAGCAGTGAAGTTCCGGGTGCGCAGTATTTT	CASSEVPGAQYF
TRBD1	TRBV3-1/TRBV3-2	NA	TRBJ1-6	TGTGCCAGCAGCCACAAAACCGGGACAGATAATTCACCCCTCCACTTT	CASSHKTGTDNSPLHF
NA	TRBV28	NA	TRBJ1-5	TGTGCCAGCAGCCTATACAGGGTAGGTCAGCCCCAGCATTTT	CASSLYRVGQPQHF
TRBD1	TRBV28	few	TRBJ1-2	TGTGCCAGCACCCAGACGGACCTGACAGGGTCGGATGGCTACACCTTC	CASTQTDLTGSDGYTF
TRBD1	TRBV15	NA	TRBJ1-2	TGTGCCACCAGCCACGGGGGACAGGGGGAAATTGATGGCTACACCTTC	CATSHGGQGEIDGYTF
TRBD1	TRBV7-2	NA	TRBJ2-5	TGTGCCAGCAGTCTACAGGGGGGTCAAGAGACCCAGTACTTC	CASSLQGGQETQYF
NA	TRBV4-3	many	TRBJ2-2	TGCGCCAGCAGCCCAATGCAGGTGGTATCGAACACCGGGGAGCTGTTTTTT	CASSPMQVVSNTGELFF
TRBD1	TRBV30	NA	TRBJ2-3	TGTGCCTGGAGCGTACAGGACAGGGGAGATACAGATACGCAGTATTTT	CAWSVQDRGDTDTQYF
TRBD2	TRBV4-3	NA	TRBJ2-1	TGCGCCAGCAGCCAAGAGAGCGCGGGAGGTCGTGGGTACAATGAGCAGTTCTTC	CASSQESAGGRGYNEQFF
TRBD1	TRBV28	NA	TRBJ1-2	TGTGCCAGCAGAAATCCTCGGACAGGGGGGTATGGCTACACCTTC	CASRNPRTGGYGYTF
TRBD1	TRBV30	NA	TRBJ1-3	TGTGCCTGGAGTGTTCGGACAGGGCAGGCTGGAAACACCATATATTTT	CAWSVRTGQAGNTIYF
NA	TRBV5-8	NA	TRBJ1-5	TGTGCCAGCAGCTTGACGGGGAATCAGCCCCAGCATTTT	CASSLTGNQPQHF
NA	TRBV7-2	NA	TRBJ1-3	TGTGCCAGCAGTCCGCGAGGAAACACCATATATTTT	CASSPRGNTIYF